This passage covers 24 T cell receptor beta chains from one sample sequenced in a study of lymphopenia after photon versus proton radiotherapy. The table came from immunoSEQ multiplex PCR; TCRdb's copy has only in-frame clones and leaves some out. The sample carries around 63,000 clones, about 90% recorded once. The sequencing used peripheral blood, collected from a patient treated with photon-based radiotherapy. The receptor source for this set is a middle-aged man with gastric cancer.

The chain uses TRBV5-1 and TRBJ2-1; D is uncertain. The CDR3 is 13 amino acids. Germline assignment: CDR1 SGHRS and CDR2 YFSETQ. Trimming took 0 bases from V and 7 from J, leaving 8 bases between them. This CDR3 reads CASSLGGYNEQFF. CDR3 bases: TGCGCCAGCAGCTTGGGGGGATATAATGAGCAGTTCTTC.

This clone appeared a single time. The chain is built from TRBV4-2 and TRBJ2-3; weak D call: TRBD1 (6 bases). The CDR3 runs to 14 residues. Trimming shortened V by 5 bases and J by 6 bases, and 15 bases separated the two germline ends. Germline V gene data show CDR1 as LGHNA and CDR2 as YNFKEQ. CDR3 coding DNA: TGTGCCAGCAGCACCCGGACAGTGGGGGATACGCAGTATTTT. Residues: CASSTRTVGDTQYF.

The rearrangement uses TRBV19 and TRBJ2-1, with TRBD2 matching 11 bases. This CDR3 contains 17 residues. Germline lookup yields CDR1 LNHDA and CDR2 SQIVND (reference sequence). J lost 2 bases, V lost 1 base, and 4 bases had no gene match. CDR3: CASSIAGTSGAYNEQFF. The CDR3 region has the DNA TGTGCCAGTAGTATAGCGGGGACTAGCGGAGCCTACAATGAGCAGTTCTTC.

The chain is built from TRBV6-5 and TRBJ1-4; tentative D call: TRBD1 (6 bases). Deletions cut 0 bases from V and 10 bases from J, with 9 bases between. Germline V gene sequence: CDR1 MNHEY, CDR2 SVGAGI. The CDR3 loop spans 13 amino acids. CDR3 DNA sequence: TGTGCCAGCAGTTACTCGAAAGGGGGAAAACTGTTTTTT. Amino acids: CASSYSKGGKLFF.

This clone was found a few times. The chain joins TRBV29-1 to TRBJ2-7; D tentatively fits TRBD1 or TRBD2 (5 bases each). The CDR3 totals 14 residues. V was cut by 4 bases and J by 5 bases, with 18 bases left in between. Germline V gene data show CDR1 as SQVTM and CDR2 as ANQGSEA. This CDR3 reads CSVALSWDLNEQYF. The CDR3, as DNA: TGCAGCGTTGCCCTTTCATGGGACCTCAACGAGCAGTACTTC.

The chain has TRBV7-9 and TRBJ2-7; D ambiguous. The ends were cut back, 5 bases at V and 5 bases at J, with 19 bases in the middle. The CDR3 contains 15 residues. Germline assignment: CDR1 SEHNR and CDR2 FQNEAQ (reference sequence). CDR3: CASSPSRSRAHEQYF. Here the CDR3 DNA reads TGTGCCAGCAGCCCCTCAAGGAGTCGGGCGCACGAGCAGTACTTC.

The chain is built from TRBV7-6 and TRBJ2-5; TRBD2 agrees at 8 bases. This CDR3 spans 16 amino acids. Germline CDR1 reads SGHVS; CDR2 reads FNYEAQ. V shed 1 base and J 1 base; nucleotides not matched to a gene: 5. The CDR3 coding sequence is TGTGCCAGCAGCTTAGGGGTAGCGGGGAGCCAAGAGACCCAGTACTTC. This translates into CASSLGVAGSQETQYF.

This sequence joins TRBV20-1 and TRBJ2-5; no reliable D call. The J call could be wrong; TRBJ2-7 is a better fit for the DNA end. From germline, CDR1 is DFQATT and CDR2 SNEGSKA (reference sequence). This CDR3 is built from 11 residues. This chain's CDR3 is CSVPISYEQYF. In nucleotides, the CDR3 is TGCAGTGTACCAATCAGCTACGAGCAGTACTTC.

This clone was detected only once. V usage is TRBV5-5 and J usage is TRBJ2-3; D unclear. The CDR3 consists of 12 residues. V lost 0 bases to trimming and J lost 2 bases, with 1 base between them. Germline CDR1 reads SGHKS; CDR2 reads YYEKEE (reference sequence). The CDR3 bases are TGTGCCAGCAGCTTGGCCACAGATACGCAGTATTTT. Translating it yields CASSLATDTQYF. The full variable domain, in which reference TRBV5-5 and TRBJ2-3 provide the parts outside the CDR3, is DAGVTQSPTHLIKTRGQQVTLRCSPISGHKSVSWYQQVLGQGPQFIFQYYEKEERGRGNFPDRFSARQFPNYSSELNVNALLLGDSALYLCASSLATDTQYFGPGTRLTVL.

This clone is medium-sized (0.01 to 0.1%) within its sample. The gene calls are TRBV5-6 and TRBJ1-2; D gene ambiguous. V was cut by 1 base and J by 5 bases, with 15 bases left in between. The germline CDR1 and CDR2 sequences are SGHDT and YYEEEE. This CDR3 spans 15 amino acids. The CDR3 region has the DNA TGTGCCAGCAGCTTGCTCCGCCGGACTGGGTATGGCTACACCTTC. Its protein product is CASSLLRRTGYGYTF.

The genes are TRBV11-2 and TRBJ2-5; tentatively, D is TRBD2 (6 bases). This CDR3 has 15 residues. Trimming left V 1 base short and J 5 bases short, with 14 bases between. Germline loops: CDR1 SGHAT, CDR2 FQNNGV. Here the CDR3 reads CASSLGGGLRETQYF. The CDR3 DNA follows: TGTGCCAGCAGCTTAGGTGGGGGACTCAGGGAGACCCAGTACTTC.

This rearrangement joins TRBV2 to TRBJ2-3; TRBD2 agrees at 8 bases. Losses at the gene ends were 1 base for V and 0 bases for J; bases not matched to a gene: 3. The CDR3 extends over 16 amino acids. Germline lookup yields CDR1 SNHLY and CDR2 FYNNEI. The CDR3 loop is CASSEGLAGSTDTQYF. The CDR3 nucleotides read TGTGCCAGCAGTGAAGGTCTAGCGGGTAGCACAGATACGCAGTATTTT.

This clone was observed a single time. The CDR3 bases are TGCGCCAGCAGCCAAGATCCCGGCAGCGTCACTGAAGCTTTCTTT. Protein: CASSQDPGSVTEAFF. V gene TRBV4-3 combines with J gene TRBJ1-1; D uncertain. Germline V gene sequence: CDR1 LGHNA, CDR2 YSLEER. The CDR3 consists of 15 residues. The V end was cut by 0 bases, the J end by 4 bases, with 12 bases between.

This chain joins TRBV13 and TRBJ2-1; 12 positions agree with TRBD2. The CDR3 loop spans 16 amino acids. Trimming removed 7 bases from V and 0 bases from J; junction bases left unmatched: 4. Per the germline V gene, CDR1 is PRHDT and CDR2 is FYEKMQ (reference sequence). In DNA form, the CDR3 reads TGTGCCAGCACTCTAGCGGGGGGGCTCTCCTACAATGAGCAGTTCTTC. Its translation is CASTLAGGLSYNEQFF.

V gene TRBV11-2 combines with J gene TRBJ1-6, with TRBD1 as a possible D gene (5 bases). V was clipped by 0 bases and J by 5 bases, with 11 bases between them. Germline V gene sequence: CDR1 SGHAT, CDR2 FQNNGV. This CDR3 region has 16 residues. In DNA form, the CDR3 reads TGTGCCAGCAGCTTAGACGGGGGGGAGGATAATTCACCCCTCCACTTT. Its translation: CASSLDGGEDNSPLHF.

The chain is built from TRBV25-1 and TRBJ2-7; the match to TRBD1 covers 9 bases. V dropped 4 bases and J dropped 2; count of bases not matched to a gene: 6. CDR3 size: 15 residues. The germline V gene has CDR1 MGHDK and CDR2 SYGVNS. This CDR3 reads CASSGGQGRTYEQYF. CDR3 nucleotide sequence: TGTGCCAGCAGTGGGGGACAGGGTCGGACCTACGAGCAGTACTTC.

The rearrangement joins TRBV30 to TRBJ1-4; D unresolved. From germline, CDR1 is GTSNPN and CDR2 SVGIG (reference sequence). The CDR3 runs to 16 residues. Deletions cut 0 bases from V and 3 bases from J, with 14 bases between. The CDR3 DNA reads as TGTGCCTGGAGTGTACGGGTGGCCCCTCCTAATGAAAAACTGTTTTTT. Its protein is CAWSVRVAPPNEKLFF.

The chain links TRBV30 to TRBJ2-2, with 13 nucleotides matching TRBD2. The germline V gene encodes CDR1 GTSNPN and CDR2 SVGIG (reference sequence). The CDR3 loop spans 15 amino acids. The junction had 2 bases not matched to a gene; V was cut back by 1 base and J by 6 bases. CDR3 sequence: CAWSATSGGSGELFF. The CDR3 DNA follows: TGTGCCTGGAGTGCGACTAGCGGGGGGTCCGGGGAGCTGTTTTTT.

V usage is TRBV6-6 and J usage is TRBJ2-2, with no clear D. CDR3 length: 12 residues. The ends were cut back, 4 bases at V and 6 bases at J, with 6 bases in the middle. The germline gives CDR1 MNHNY, CDR2 SVGAGI (reference sequence). CDR3 sequence: CASSSRAGELFF. The CDR3 bases are TGTGCCAGCAGTTCGCGAGCCGGGGAGCTGTTTTTT.

This chain connects TRBV7-9 to TRBJ1-4; 9 bases are shared with TRBD1. The CDR3 extends over 16 amino acids. V was pared by 4 bases and J by 5 bases, with 8 bases of the junction left unmatched. Per germline, CDR1 SEHNR and CDR2 FQNEAQ (reference sequence). CDR3 amino acids: CASSSEQGARNEKLFF. CDR3 in DNA: TGTGCCAGCAGCTCAGAACAGGGGGCGCGAAATGAAAAACTGTTTTTT.

Worth noting for this clone: The sample contains more than one DNA sequence encoding this CDR3. The chain uses TRBV30 and TRBJ2-7; D may match TRBD1 or TRBD2 (6 bases each). V gave up 2 bases and J gave up 6 bases, with 17 bases separating them. This CDR3 has 14 residues. Germline V CDR1 and CDR2: GTSNPN, SVGIG (reference sequence). CDR3 nucleotide sequence: TGTGCCTGGAGTCTAGGGGGGACCCCGGGCGAGCAGTACTTC. Amino acids: CAWSLGGTPGEQYF.

The chain employs TRBV5-1 and TRBJ1-1; D gene unclear. Germline V lookup: CDR1 SGHRS, CDR2 YFSETQ. CDR3 size: 14 residues. Trimming cost V 4 bases and J 0 bases, with 10 bases left between them. CDR3 protein: CASSLTQVNTEAFF. The CDR3 coding sequence is TGCGCCAGCAGCCTTACACAAGTGAACACTGAAGCTTTCTTT.

The chain combines TRBV15 with TRBJ1-6, with unresolved D. CDR3 length equals 14 residues. Germline V CDR1 and CDR2: LNHNV, YYDKDF (reference sequence). V was clipped by 0 bases and J by 7 bases, with 7 bases between them. CDR3 DNA sequence: TGTGCCACCAGCAGAGATGGGAGCAATTCACCCCTCCACTTT. It translates to CATSRDGSNSPLHF.

The chain carries TRBV6-5 and TRBJ1-1; 7 positions match TRBD1. Germline lookup yields CDR1 MNHEY and CDR2 SVGAGI. The junction had 11 bases not matched to a gene; V was cut back by 7 bases and J by 3 bases. The CDR3 covers 15 residues. CDR3 coding DNA: TGTGCCAGCACTCCCCCGGGCAGGGGGGACACTGAAGCTTTCTTT. Translation gives CASTPPGRGDTEAFF.